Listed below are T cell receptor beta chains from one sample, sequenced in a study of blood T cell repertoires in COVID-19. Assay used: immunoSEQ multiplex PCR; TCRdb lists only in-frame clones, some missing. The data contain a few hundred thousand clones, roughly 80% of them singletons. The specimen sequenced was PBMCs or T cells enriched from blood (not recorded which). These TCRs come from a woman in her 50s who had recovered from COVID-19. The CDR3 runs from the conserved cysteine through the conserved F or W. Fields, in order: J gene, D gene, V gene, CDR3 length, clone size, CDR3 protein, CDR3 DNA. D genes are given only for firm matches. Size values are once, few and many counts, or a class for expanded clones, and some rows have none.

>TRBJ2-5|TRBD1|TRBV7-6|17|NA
CASSLFVLGQLQETQYF
TGTGCCAGCAGCTTATTCGTATTGGGACAGCTACAAGAGACCCAGTACTTC
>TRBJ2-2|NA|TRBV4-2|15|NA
CASSQVATAPGELFF
TGTGCCAGCAGCCAAGTTGCGACTGCACCCGGGGAGCTGTTTTTT
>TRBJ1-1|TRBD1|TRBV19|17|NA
CASSATGGLLMNTEAFF
TGTGCCAGTAGCGCCACAGGGGGCCTGCTCATGAACACTGAAGCTTTCTTT
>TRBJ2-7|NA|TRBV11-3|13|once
CASSLARDNEQYF
TGTGCCAGCAGCTTAGCCCGGGATAACGAGCAGTACTTC
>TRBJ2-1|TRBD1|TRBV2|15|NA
CASSEGRGYRNEQFF
TGTGCCAGCAGTGAAGGCAGGGGGTATCGTAATGAGCAGTTCTTC
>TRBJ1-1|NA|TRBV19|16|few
CASSIALDRLNTEAFF
TGTGCCAGTAGTATAGCCCTCGACAGGTTAAACACTGAAGCTTTCTTT
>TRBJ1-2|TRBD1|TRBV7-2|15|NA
CASSPDRAQNHGYTF
TGTGCCAGCAGCCCGGACAGGGCGCAGAACCATGGCTACACCTTC
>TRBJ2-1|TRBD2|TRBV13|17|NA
CASSFTSGGARSNEQFF
TGTGCCAGCAGCTTCACTAGCGGGGGGGCCAGGAGCAATGAGCAGTTCTTC
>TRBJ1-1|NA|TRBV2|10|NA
CVTANTEAFF
TGTGTTACAGCGAACACTGAAGCTTTCTTT
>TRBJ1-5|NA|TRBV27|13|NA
CASSLGSGQPQHF
TGTGCCAGCAGTTTAGGCTCGGGGCAGCCCCAGCATTTT
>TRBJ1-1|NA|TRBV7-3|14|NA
CASRSGAPGTEAFF
TGTGCCAGCAGGTCAGGGGCCCCGGGGACTGAAGCTTTCTTT
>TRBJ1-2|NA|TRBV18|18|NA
CASSPFNLGGPKNYGYTF
TGTGCCAGCTCACCATTTAATTTAGGGGGTCCCAAAAACTATGGCTACACCTTC
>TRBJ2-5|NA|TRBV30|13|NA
CAWSIGTQETQYF
TGTGCCTGGAGTATAGGGACTCAAGAGACCCAGTACTTC
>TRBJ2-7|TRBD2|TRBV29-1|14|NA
CSVPGPGGHYEQYF
TGCAGCGTCCCAGGACCGGGAGGCCACTACGAGCAGTACTTC
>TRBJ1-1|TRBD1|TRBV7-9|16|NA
CASSLYTRGPDTEAFF
TGTGCCAGCAGCTTATATACCAGGGGGCCGGACACTGAAGCTTTCTTT
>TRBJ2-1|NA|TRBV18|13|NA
CASSPPGNNEQFF
TGTGCCAGCTCACCCCCAGGGAACAATGAGCAGTTCTTC
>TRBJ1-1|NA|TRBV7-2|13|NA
CASSLGGADEAFF
TGTGCCAGCAGCTTAGGAGGCGCCGATGAAGCTTTCTTT
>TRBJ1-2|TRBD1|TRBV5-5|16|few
CASSLGKGQGARGYTF
TGTGCCAGCAGCTTGGGTAAGGGACAGGGGGCACGCGGCTACACCTTC
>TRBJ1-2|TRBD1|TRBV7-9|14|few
CASSQSTGWDGYTF
TGTGCCAGCAGCCAATCGACAGGGTGGGATGGCTACACCTTC
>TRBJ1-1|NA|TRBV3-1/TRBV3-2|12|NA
CASKVPGSEAFF
TGTGCCAGCAAGGTACCGGGATCTGAAGCTTTCTTT
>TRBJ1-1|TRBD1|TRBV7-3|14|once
CASSSDRGNTEAFF
TGTGCCAGCAGTTCCGACAGGGGGAACACTGAAGCTTTCTTT
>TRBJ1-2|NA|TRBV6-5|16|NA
CASSYAAGPPNYGYTF
TGTGCCAGCAGTTACGCCGCAGGGCCCCCAAACTATGGCTACACCTTC